This T cell receptor (beta chain) was recovered during a study of OX40 agonist ivuxolimab in advanced cancers. Whole-study context: Patients received the agonistic anti-OX40 (CD134) antibody ivuxolimab.

The ends were cut back, 3 bases at V and 4 bases at J, with 18 bases in the middle. Germline CDR1 reads MNHEY; CDR2 reads SMNVEV (reference sequence). The CDR3 is made up of 16 amino acids. The repertoire was sequenced with immunoSEQ multiplex PCR; TCRdb's copy has only in-frame clones and lacks some. The repertoire holds about 18,000 clones, with 75% to 90% as singletons. A word on this clone: What it binds is not known.

Overall study results and limits: The study did not work out the antigen specificity of the expanded peripheral T cells.

Sampling of blood occurred at baseline, cycle 4 day 1, and cycle 7 day 1. The chain joins TRBV27 to TRBJ2-5, with D perhaps given as TRBD1 or TRBD2 (5 bases each). The receptor's source is an adult with an advanced solid tumor such as melanoma, head and neck, liver or kidney cancer. The sample consisted of CD4+ or CD8+ T cells sorted from blood, taken in a trial of the OX40 agonist ivuxolimab. In nucleotides, the CDR3 is TGTGCCAGCAGTTTGGGGCCCCCGGGGCTGGGAGAGACCCAGTACTTC. Translating gives CASSLGPPGLGETQYF.